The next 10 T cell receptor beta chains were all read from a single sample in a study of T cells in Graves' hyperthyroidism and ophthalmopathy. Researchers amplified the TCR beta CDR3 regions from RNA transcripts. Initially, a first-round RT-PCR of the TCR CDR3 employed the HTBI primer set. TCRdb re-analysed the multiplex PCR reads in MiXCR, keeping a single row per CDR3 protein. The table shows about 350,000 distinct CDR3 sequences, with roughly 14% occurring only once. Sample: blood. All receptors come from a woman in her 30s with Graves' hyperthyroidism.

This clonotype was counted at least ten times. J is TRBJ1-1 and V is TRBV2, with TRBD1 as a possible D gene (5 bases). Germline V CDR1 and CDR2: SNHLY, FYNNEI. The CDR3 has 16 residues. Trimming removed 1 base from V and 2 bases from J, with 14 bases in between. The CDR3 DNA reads TGTGCCAGCAGTGAAGAGCCAGGGTGGGGCAACACTGAAGCTTTCTTT. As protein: CASSEEPGWGNTEAFF.

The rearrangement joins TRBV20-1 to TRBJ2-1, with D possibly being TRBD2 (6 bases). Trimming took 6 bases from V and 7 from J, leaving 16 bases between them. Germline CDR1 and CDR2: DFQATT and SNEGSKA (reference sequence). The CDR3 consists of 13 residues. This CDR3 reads CSARALSGNEQFF. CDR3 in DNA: TGCAGTGCAAGGGCGTTGAGCGGGAATGAGCAGTTCTTC.

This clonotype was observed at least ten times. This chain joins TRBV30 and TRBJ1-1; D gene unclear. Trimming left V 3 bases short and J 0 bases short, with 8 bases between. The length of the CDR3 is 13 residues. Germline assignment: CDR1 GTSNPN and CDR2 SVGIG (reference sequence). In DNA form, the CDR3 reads TGTGCCTGGAGCGTAGGACTGAACACTGAAGCTTTCTTT. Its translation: CAWSVGLNTEAFF.

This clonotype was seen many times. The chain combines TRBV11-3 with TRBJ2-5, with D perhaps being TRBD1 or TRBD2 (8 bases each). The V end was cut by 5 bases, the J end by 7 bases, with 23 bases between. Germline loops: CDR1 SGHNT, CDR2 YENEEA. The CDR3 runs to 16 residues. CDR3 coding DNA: TGTGCCAGCAGCCAAAGCGGGAGCGTCACAGGGGGGACCCAGTACTTC. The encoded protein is CASSQSGSVTGGTQYF.

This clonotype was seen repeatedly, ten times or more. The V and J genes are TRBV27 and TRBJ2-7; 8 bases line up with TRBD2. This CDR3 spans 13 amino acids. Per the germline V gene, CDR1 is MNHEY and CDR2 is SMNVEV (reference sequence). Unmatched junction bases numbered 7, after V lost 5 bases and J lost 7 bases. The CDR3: CASSLGLAREQYF. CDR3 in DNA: TGTGCCAGCAGTCTAGGACTAGCTCGAGAGCAGTACTTC.

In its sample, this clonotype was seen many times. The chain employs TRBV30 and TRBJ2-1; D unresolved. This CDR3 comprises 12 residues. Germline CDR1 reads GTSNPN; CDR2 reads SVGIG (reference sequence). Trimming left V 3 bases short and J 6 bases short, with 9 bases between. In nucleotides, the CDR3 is TGTGCCTGGAGGATACTCGGCAATGAGCAGTTCTTC. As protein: CAWRILGNEQFF.

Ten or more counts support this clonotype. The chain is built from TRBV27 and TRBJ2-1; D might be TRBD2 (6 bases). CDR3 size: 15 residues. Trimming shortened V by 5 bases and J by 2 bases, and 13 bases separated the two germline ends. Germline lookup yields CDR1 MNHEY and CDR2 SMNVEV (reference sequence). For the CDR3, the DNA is TGTGCCAGCAGTCCTTTAGCGGCCACCTACAATGAGCAGTTCTTC. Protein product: CASSPLAATYNEQFF.

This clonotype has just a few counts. The CDR3 bases are TGCGCCAGCTCCCCGGGATGTGAGTACTTC. This gives the protein CASSPGCEYF. The chain links TRBV5-1 to TRBJ2-5, with D possibly matching TRBD2 (5 bases). Trimming stripped 7 bases from V and 12 bases from J, with 13 bases between. This CDR3 is built from 10 residues. Germline lookup yields CDR1 SGHRS and CDR2 YFSETQ. The full variable domain, completed using reference TRBV5-1 and TRBJ2-5, is KAGVTQTPRYLIKTRGQQVTLSCSPISGHRSVSWYQQTPGQGLQFLFEYFSETQRNKGNFPGRFSGRQFSNSRSEMNVSTLELGDSALYLCASSPGCEYFGPGTRLLVL.

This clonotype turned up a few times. CDR3 sequence reads: CATSRDIRENYNEQFF. CDR3 DNA: TGTGCCACCAGCAGAGATATCCGGGAGAACTACAATGAGCAGTTCTTC. The gene calls are TRBV15 and TRBJ2-1; weak D call: TRBD2 (6 bases). This CDR3 is 16 amino acids long. CDR1 and CDR2 (germline): LNHNV, YYDKDF (reference sequence). Trimming took off 0 bases at V and 3 bases at J, with 12 bases between the two ends.

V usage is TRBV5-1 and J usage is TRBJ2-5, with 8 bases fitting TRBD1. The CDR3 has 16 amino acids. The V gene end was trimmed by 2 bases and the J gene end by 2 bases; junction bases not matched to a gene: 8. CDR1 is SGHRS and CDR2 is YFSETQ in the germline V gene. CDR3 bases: TGCGCCAGCAGCTTATGGGGGACAGGCCGACAAGAGACCCAGTACTTC. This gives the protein CASSLWGTGRQETQYF.